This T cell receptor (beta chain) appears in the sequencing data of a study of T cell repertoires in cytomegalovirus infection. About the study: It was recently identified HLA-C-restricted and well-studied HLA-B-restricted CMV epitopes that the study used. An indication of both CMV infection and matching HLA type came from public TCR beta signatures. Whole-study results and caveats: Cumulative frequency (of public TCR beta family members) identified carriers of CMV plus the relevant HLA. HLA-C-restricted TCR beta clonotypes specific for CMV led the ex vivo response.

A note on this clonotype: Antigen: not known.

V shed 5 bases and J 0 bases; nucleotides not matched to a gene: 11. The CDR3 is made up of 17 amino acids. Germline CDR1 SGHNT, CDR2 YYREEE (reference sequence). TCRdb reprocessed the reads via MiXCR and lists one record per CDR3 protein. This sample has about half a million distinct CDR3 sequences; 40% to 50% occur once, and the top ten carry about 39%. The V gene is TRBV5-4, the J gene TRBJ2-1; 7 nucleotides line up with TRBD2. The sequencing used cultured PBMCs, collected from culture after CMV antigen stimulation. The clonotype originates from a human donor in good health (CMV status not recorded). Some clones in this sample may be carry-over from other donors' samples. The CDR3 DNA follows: TGTGCCAGCAGACGACCGGGAGGAACACTCTCCTACAATGAGCAGTTCTTC. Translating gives CASRRPGGTLSYNEQFF.